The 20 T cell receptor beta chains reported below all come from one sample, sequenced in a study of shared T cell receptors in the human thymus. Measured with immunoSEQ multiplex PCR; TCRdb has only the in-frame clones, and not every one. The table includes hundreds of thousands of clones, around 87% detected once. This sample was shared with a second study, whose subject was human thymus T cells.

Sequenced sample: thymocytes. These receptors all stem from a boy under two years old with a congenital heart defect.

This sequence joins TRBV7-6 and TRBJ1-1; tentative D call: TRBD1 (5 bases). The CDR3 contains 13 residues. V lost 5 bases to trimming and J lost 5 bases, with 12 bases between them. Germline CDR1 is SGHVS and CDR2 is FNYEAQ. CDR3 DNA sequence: TGTGCCAGCAGCCGGGGGGATAAGACTGAAGCTTTCTTT. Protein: CASSRGDKTEAFF.

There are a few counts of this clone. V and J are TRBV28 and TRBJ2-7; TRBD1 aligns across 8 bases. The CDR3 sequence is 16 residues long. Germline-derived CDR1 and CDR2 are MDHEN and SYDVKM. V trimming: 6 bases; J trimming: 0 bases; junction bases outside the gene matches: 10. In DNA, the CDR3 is TGTGCCAGCAGCCCTAGGGGGACAGGCCGCTCCTACGAGCAGTACTTC. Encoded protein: CASSPRGTGRSYEQYF.

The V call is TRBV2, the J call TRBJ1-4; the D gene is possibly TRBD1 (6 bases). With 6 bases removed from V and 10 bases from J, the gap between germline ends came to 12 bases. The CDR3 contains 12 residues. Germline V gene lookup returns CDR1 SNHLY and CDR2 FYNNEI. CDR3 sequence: CASSRGGGKLFF. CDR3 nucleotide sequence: TGTGCCAGCAGCAGAGGGGGGGGAAAACTGTTTTTT.

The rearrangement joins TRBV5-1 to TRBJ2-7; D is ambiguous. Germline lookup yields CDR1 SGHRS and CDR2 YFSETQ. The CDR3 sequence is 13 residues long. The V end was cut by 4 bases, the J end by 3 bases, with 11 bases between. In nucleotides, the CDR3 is TGCGCCAGCAGCCTCATGCCCTACTACGAGCAGTACTTC. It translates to CASSLMPYYEQYF.

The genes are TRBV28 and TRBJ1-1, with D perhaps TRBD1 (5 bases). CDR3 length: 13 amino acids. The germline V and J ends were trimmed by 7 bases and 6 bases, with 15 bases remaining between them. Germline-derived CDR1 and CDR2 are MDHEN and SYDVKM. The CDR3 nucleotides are TGTGCCAGCACGGGGGGAGGAGGCGCTGAAGCTTTCTTT. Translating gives CASTGGGGAEAFF.

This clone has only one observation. In DNA, the CDR3 is TGCGCCAGCAGCCTCCGGGACAGGGCCTCCTATGGCTACACCTTC. Protein sequence: CASSLRDRASYGYTF. This chain links TRBV5-1 with TRBJ1-2; 9 bases are a match to TRBD1. CDR1 and CDR2 from the germline V gene are SGHRS and YFSETQ. This CDR3 is built from 15 residues. V trimming: 4 bases; J trimming: 4 bases; junction bases outside the gene matches: 8.

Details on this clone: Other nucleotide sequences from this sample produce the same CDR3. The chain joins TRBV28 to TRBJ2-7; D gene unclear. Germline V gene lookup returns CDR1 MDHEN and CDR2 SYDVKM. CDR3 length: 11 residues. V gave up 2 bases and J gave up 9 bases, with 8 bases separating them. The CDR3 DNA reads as TGTGCCAGCAGTTTAGAATATAGGCAGTACTTC. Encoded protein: CASSLEYRQYF.

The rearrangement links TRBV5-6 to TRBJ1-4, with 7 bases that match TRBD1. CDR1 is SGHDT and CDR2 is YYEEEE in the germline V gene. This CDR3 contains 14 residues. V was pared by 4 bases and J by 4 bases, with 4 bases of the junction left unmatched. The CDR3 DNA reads TGTGCCAGCAGCCCCCAGGGGGGTAATGAAAAACTGTTTTTT. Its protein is CASSPQGGNEKLFF.

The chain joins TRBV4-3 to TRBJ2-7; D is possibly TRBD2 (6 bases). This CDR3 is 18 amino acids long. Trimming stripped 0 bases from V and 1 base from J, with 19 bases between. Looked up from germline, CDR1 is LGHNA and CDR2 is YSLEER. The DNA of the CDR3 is TGCGCCAGCAGCCAAGATTACGTTTTCGGCGGGGAGTCCTACGAGCAGTACTTC. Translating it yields CASSQDYVFGGESYEQYF.

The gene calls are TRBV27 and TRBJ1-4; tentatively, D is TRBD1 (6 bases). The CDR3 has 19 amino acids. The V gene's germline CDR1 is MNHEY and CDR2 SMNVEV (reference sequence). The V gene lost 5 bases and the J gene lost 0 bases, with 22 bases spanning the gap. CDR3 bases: TGTGCCAGCAGTCCAATTCGTCCGGGACACTTGCCAACTAATGAAAAACTGTTTTTT. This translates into CASSPIRPGHLPTNEKLFF. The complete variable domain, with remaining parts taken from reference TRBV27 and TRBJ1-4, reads EAQVTQNPRYLITVTGKKLTVTCSQNMNHEYMSWYRQDPGLGLRQIYYSMNVEVTDKGDVPEGYKVSRKEKRNFPLILESPSPNQTSLYFCASSPIRPGHLPTNEKLFFGSGTQLSVL.

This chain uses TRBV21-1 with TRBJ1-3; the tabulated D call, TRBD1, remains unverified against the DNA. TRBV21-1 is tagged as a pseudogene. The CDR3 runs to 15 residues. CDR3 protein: CASSNGTVSGNTIYF. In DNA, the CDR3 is TGTGCCAGCAGCAATGGGACAGTCTCTGGAAACACCATATATTTT.

In DNA, the CDR3 is TGTGCCAGCAGTTTGGGCACAGGGGAAGAGACCCAGTACTTC. Its translation: CASSLGTGEETQYF. This chain connects TRBV28 to TRBJ2-5; 7 nucleotides agree with TRBD1. Trimming at V came to 3 bases and at J to 3 bases, leaving 4 bases not matched to a gene. The germline V gene has CDR1 MDHEN and CDR2 SYDVKM. The CDR3 covers 14 residues. Drawing the rest from reference TRBV28 and TRBJ2-5, the complete variable domain is DVKVTQSSRYLVKRTGEKVFLECVQDMDHENMFWYRQDPGLGLRLIYFSYDVKMKEKGDIPEGYSVSREKKERFSLILESASTNQTSMYLCASSLGTGEETQYFGPGTRLLVL.

The CDR3 loop reads CASISPGQGYTGELFF. In DNA form, the CDR3 reads TGTGCCAGCATTTCACCGGGACAGGGTTACACCGGGGAGCTGTTTTTT. The chain combines TRBV28 with TRBJ2-2, with 9 bases that match TRBD1. The CDR3 runs 16 residues. V lost 7 bases and J lost 3; bases outside the gene matches: 9. Germline CDR1 reads MDHEN; CDR2 reads SYDVKM.

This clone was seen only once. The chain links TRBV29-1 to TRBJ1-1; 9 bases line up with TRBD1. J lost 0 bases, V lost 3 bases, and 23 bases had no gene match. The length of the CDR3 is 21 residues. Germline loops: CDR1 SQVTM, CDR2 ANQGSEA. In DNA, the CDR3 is TGCAGCGTTGACGGATCGCGCACGCTGGACAGGGGAAGGACCATGAACACTGAAGCTTTCTTT. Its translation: CSVDGSRTLDRGRTMNTEAFF.

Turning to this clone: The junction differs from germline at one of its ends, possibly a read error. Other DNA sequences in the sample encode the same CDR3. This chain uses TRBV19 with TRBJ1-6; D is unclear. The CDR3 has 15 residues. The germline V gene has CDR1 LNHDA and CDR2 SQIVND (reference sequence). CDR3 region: CASTPLGNLNSPLHF. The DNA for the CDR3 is TGTGCCAGTACCCCCCTGGGCAATCTGAATTCGCCCCTCCACTTT.

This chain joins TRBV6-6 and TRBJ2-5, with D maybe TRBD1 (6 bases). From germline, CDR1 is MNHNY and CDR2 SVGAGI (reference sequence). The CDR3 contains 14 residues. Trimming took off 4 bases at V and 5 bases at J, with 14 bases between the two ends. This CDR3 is CASSFNRASETQYF. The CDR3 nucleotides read TGTGCCAGCAGTTTTAACAGGGCTTCGGAGACCCAGTACTTC.

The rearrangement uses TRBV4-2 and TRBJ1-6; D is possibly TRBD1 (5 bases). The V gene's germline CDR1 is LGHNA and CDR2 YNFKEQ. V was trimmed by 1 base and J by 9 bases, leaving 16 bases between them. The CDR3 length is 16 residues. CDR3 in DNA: TGTGCCAGCAGCCAAGTCCCTCAGGGTAAAGCTTCACCCCTCCACTTT. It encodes CASSQVPQGKASPLHF.

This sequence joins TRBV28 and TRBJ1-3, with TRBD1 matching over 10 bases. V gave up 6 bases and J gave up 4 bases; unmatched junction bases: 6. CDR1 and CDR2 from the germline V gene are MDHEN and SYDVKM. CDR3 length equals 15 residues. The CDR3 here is CASRGTGVSGNTIYF. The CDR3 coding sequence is TGTGCCAGCAGGGGGACAGGGGTATCCGGAAACACCATATATTTT.

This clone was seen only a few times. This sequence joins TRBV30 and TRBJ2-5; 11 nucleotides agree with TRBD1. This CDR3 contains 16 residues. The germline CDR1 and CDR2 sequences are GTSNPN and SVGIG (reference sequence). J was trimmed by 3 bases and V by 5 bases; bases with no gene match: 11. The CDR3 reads CAWDRTGGLKEETQYF. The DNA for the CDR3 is TGTGCCTGGGATAGGACAGGGGGCTTGAAGGAAGAGACCCAGTACTTC.

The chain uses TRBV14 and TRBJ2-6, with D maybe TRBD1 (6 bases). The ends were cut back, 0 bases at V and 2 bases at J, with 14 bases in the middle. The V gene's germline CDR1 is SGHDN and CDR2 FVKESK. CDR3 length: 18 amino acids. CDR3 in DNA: TGTGCCAGCAGCCAAGATCACCCCTCAGGGGCTGGGGCCAACGTCCTGACTTTC. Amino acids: CASSQDHPSGAGANVLTF.